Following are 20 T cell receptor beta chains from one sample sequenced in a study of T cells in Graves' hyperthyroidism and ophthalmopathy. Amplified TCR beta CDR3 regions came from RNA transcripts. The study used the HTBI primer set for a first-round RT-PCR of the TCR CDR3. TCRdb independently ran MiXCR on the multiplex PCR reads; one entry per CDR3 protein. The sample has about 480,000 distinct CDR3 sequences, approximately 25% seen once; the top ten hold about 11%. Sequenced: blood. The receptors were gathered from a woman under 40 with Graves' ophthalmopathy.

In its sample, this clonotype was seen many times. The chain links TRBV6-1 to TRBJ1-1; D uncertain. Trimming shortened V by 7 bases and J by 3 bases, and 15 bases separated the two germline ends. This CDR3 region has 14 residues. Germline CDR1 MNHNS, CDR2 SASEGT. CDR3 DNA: TGTGCCAGCAAAAGATCCAGGTGGGACACTGAAGCTTTCTTT. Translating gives CASKRSRWDTEAFF.

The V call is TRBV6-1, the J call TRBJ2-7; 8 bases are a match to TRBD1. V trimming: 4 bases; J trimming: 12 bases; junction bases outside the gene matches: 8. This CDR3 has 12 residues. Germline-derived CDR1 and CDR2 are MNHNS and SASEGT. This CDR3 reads CASSGGPRGLYF. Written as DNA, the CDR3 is TGTGCCAGCAGTGGGGGACCCAGGGGGCTGTACTTC.

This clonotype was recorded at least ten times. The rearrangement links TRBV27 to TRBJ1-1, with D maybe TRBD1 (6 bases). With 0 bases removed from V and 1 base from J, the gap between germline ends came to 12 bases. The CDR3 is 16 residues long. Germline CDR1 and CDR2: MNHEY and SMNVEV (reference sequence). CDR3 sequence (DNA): TGTGCCAGCAGTTTATCAGGGGGAGTGAGGAACACTGAAGCTTTCTTT. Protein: CASSLSGGVRNTEAFF.

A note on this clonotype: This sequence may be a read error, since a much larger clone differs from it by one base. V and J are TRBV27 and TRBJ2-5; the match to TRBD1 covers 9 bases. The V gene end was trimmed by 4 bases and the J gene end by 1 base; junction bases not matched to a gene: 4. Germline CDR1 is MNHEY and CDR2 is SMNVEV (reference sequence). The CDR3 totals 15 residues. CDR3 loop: CASSSGTGTQETQYF. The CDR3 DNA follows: TGTGCCAGCAGTTCCGGGACAGGGACCCAAGAGACCCAGTACTTC.

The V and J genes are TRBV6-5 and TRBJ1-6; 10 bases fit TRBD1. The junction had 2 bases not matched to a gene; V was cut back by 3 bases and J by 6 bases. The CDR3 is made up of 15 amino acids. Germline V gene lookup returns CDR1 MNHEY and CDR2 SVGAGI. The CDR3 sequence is CASSYGTGANSPLHF. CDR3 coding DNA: TGTGCCAGCAGTTATGGGACAGGGGCTAATTCACCCCTCCACTTT.

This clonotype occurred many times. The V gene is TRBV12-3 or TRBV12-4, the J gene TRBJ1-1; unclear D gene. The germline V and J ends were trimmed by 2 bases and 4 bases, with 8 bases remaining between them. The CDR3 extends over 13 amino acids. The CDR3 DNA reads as TGTGCCAGCAGTTTATGGGGTAGCACTGAAGCTTTCTTT. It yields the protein CASSLWGSTEAFF.

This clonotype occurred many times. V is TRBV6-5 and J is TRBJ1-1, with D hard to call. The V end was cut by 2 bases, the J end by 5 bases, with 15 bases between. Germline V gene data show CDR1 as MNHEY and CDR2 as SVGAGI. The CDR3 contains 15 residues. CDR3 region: CASSYTPGFRTEAFF. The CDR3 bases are TGTGCCAGCAGTTACACCCCGGGGTTTAGGACTGAAGCTTTCTTT.

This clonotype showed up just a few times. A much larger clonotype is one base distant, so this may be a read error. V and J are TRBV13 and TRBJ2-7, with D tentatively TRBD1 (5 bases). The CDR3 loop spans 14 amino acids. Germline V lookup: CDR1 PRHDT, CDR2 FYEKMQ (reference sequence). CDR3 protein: CASSRPGPRDEQCF. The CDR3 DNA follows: TGTGCCAGCAGCCGCCCGGGTCCCAGGGATGAGCAGTGCTTC.

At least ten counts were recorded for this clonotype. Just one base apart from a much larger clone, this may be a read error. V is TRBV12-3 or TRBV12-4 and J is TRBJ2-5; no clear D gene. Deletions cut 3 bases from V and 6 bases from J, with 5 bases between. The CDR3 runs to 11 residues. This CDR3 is CASSFLKTQYF. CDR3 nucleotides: TGTGCCAGCAGTTTCTTAAAGACCCAGTACTTC.

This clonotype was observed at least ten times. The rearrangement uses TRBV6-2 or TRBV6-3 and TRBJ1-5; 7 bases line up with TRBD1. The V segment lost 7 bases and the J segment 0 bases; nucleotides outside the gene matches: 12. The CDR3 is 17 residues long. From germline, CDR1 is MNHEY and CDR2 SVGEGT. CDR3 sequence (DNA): TGTGCCAGCACCTACGACAGGGAACCGTATAGCAATCAGCCCCAGCATTTT. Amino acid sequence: CASTYDREPYSNQPQHF.

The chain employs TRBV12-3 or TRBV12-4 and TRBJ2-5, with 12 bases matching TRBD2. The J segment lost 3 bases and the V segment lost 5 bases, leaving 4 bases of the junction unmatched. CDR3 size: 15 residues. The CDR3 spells CASSASGGVEETQYF. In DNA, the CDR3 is TGTGCCAGCAGTGCTAGCGGGGGGGTAGAAGAGACCCAGTACTTC.

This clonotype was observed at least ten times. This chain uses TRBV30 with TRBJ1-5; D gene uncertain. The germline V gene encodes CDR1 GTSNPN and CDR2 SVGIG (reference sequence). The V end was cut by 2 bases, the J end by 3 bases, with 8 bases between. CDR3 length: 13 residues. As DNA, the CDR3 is TGTGCCTGGAGTCCCGCTTTCAATCAGCCCCAGCATTTT. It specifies CAWSPAFNQPQHF.

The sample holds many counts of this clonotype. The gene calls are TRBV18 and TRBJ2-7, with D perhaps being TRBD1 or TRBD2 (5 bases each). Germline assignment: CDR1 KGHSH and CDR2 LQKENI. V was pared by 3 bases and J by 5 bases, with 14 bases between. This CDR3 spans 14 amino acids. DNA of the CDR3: TGTGCCAGCTCACCTTTGGGGACGGTTAACGAGCAGTACTTC. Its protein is CASSPLGTVNEQYF.

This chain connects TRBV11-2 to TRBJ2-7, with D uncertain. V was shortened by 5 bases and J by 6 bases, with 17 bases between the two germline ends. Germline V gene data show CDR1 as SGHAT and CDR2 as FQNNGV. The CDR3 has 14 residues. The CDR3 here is CASSDDSYTFEQYF. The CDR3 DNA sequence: TGTGCCAGCAGCGATGACTCTTACACGTTCGAGCAGTACTTC.

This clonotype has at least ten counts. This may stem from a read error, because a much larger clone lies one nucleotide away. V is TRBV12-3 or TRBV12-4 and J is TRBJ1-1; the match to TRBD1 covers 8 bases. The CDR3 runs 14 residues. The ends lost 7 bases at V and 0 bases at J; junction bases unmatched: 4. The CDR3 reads CASTLTGVNTEAFF. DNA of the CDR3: TGTGCCAGCACCTTGACAGGGGTGAACACTGAAGCTTTCTTT.

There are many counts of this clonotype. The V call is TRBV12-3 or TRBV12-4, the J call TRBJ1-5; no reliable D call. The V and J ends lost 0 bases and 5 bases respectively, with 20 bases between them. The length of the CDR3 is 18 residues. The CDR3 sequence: CASSLAGLGSLYDQPQHF. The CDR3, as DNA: TGTGCCAGCAGTTTAGCCGGGCTGGGATCCCTTTACGATCAGCCCCAGCATTTT.

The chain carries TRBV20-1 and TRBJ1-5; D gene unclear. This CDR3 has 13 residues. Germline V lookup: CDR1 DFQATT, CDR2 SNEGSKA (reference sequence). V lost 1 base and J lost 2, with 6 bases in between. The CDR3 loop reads CSARASGNQPQHF. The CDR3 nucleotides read TGCAGTGCTAGAGCCTCCGGCAATCAGCCCCAGCATTTT.

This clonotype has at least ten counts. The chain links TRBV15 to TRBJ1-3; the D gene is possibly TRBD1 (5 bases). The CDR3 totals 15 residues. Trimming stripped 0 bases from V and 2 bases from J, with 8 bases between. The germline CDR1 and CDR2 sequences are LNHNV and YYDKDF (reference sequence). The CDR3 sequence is CATSRDGGAGNTIYF. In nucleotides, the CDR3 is TGTGCCACCAGCAGAGATGGGGGGGCTGGAAACACCATATATTTT.

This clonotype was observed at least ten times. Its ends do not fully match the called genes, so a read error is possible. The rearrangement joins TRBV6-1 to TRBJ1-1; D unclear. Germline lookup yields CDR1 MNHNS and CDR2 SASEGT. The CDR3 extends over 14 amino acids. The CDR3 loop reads CASIEDQSNTEAFF. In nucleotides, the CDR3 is TGTGCCAGCATTGAAGATCAATCGAACACTGAAGCTTTCTTT.

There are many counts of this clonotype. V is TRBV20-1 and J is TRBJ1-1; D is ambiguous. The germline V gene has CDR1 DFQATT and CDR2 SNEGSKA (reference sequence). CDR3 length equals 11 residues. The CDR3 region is CFPLMNTEAFF. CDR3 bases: TGCTTTCCGCTTATGAACACTGAAGCTTTCTTT.